This T cell receptor beta chain came from a study of cytomegalovirus exposure and HLA in healthy donors (dated by TCRdb to about 2017). About the study as a whole: An earlier analysis of a few hundred of the donors reported approximately 300 Gb of sequence data and 117 million unique TCR beta sequences obtained from approximately 180 million T cells. Approximately 330 gigabases of sequencing data and around 88 million unique TCR sequences made up an early release that covered nearly 650 HLA-typed donors. Of the roughly 390 genotyped donors, about 84% fell in the genetic ancestry cluster associated with self-reported Caucasian donors. The study aimed to test whether cataloging public T cell receptors could reveal signatures of past pathogen exposure. The study profiled the T cell repertoires of 666 subjects by immunosequencing and related them to cytomegalovirus serostatus. Besides the first cohort of 666 subjects, a separate validation cohort made up of 95 to 150 different subjects was used. The study combined high-throughput TCR immunosequencing, statistical association of individual TCRs with disease status, and machine learning to predict cytomegalovirus infection status. A later analysis re-analyzed previously published TCR beta repertoires from 500 to 700 donors and added high-resolution HLA genotyping to study TCR occurrence patterns. The later analysis used no new phenotypic data to find candidate immune exposures, relying instead on TCR beta sequences and their occurrence across donors. An earlier analysis of roughly 580 of the donors used high-throughput TCR beta sequencing to judge whether each TCR beta V gene segment behaved as functional or pseudogenic. Donor age, sex, ethnicity and CMV serostatus were compiled alongside the repertoire data. Genome-wide SNP genotypes for about 65% of the roughly 670 donors were used in a later genetic analysis, which treated that subset as a discovery cohort. Every discovery cohort repertoire had been produced on one sequencing platform. HLA typing included class I and class II loci at four-digit resolution. The number of typed donors differed by locus: about 629-630 for A, B, C, DRB1 and DQB1; roughly 510 for DQA1; over 600 for DPA1; and 400 to 480 for DPB1. Roughly 5 DR-DQ haplotypes were handled as single units for association and clustering, since linkage in the cohort was strong. On average, about 240,000 unique TCR beta nucleotide sequences were sequenced per donor among roughly 430 genotyped donors of the cohort, with roughly 18% of those sequences being non-productive.

The cohort was made up of approximately 670 healthy bone marrow donors. All cohort members were sampled while nominally healthy, although unrecorded immune exposures were likely present. The donor tested CMV seronegative and was one of the 352 seronegative cohort members. A peripheral blood sample was collected from each donor, and TCR beta sequencing was performed on peripheral blood mononuclear cells. Genomic DNA extraction from the blood cell samples was performed with the Qiagen DNeasy Blood Extraction Kit. Here is what the overall study found, with its caveats: In an earlier analysis of roughly 560 of the donors, most TCR beta V segments were observed in productive rearrangements about 90% or about 30% of the time, broadly matching IMGT annotations. In a later analysis, several top co-occurrence clusters were reported to appear linked to parvovirus B19, influenza, CMV and Epstein-Barr virus. A cluster of highly shared sequence variants was judged likely to be a technical artifact of the sequencing pipeline. In vitro tests confirmed that a few of the cytomegalovirus-associated TCR beta chains recognize cytomegalovirus antigens. In a later analysis, most CMV-associated TCR beta chains were found to appear HLA-restricted, with HLA associations seemingly driven largely by CMV exposure. A later analysis found that HLA-associated TCR beta chains were more clonally expanded and had lower generation probabilities than equally common non-associated chains. Presence/absence analyses assumed roughly uniform sequencing depth across donors, an assumption that may not hold. In this cohort, only TCR beta chains were sequenced, and detectable features were limited by the absence of alpha or paired-chain data. Most TCR sequences were observed very rarely across donors, whereas some public TCRs were present in many individuals. Immune exposure information for the cohort was limited to CMV serostatus. A later genetic analysis reported fewer N-insertions in productive TCRs among donors in an Asian-associated ancestry cluster than the roughly 720-donor mean. According to the authors, the approach could potentially be generalized to other disease states and immunological phenotypes. Linkage disequilibrium might explain the correlated functional status among segregating V segments, but an unknown experimental factor could not be excluded. A later genetic analysis associated a missense DCLRE1C variant with V-gene and J-gene trimming of TCR beta chains, and an independent cohort replicated the association. In a later analysis, 16,951 TCR beta sequences were associated with specific HLA alleles at a false discovery rate of 0.05. The study gave a list of 150 to 200 TCR beta chains associated with cytomegalovirus. Because HLA typing was unavailable for some donors at each locus, only the typed subset was used in association tests. In a later analysis, TCR association rates were found to vary across HLA loci, with the most associated TCRs seen for DRB1 alleles and the fewest for HLA-C alleles. When HLA alleles, especially DR and DQ, strongly co-occurred, TCR associations were difficult to assign to individual alleles. Because counts were too low, seventeen rarely observed V segments, including chromosome 9 orphons, were left out of the earlier analysis of some 600 of the donors. Cytomegalovirus status was reported to be diagnosed by the classifier with high specificity and sensitivity in both the original and validation cohorts. A further reported finding was that TCR beta sequences accurately predicted the HLA-A and HLA-B alleles for most subjects in the first cohort.

Concerning this clone: This clone's antigen is unknown. No base quality information exists; no much larger clone differs at one position.

The receptor library was made with the immunoSEQ multiplex PCR assay. The multiplex PCR relied on a mix of 60 forward primers for TCR Vbeta segments and 13 reverse primers for TCR Jbeta segments. The CDR3 region of rearranged TCR beta genes was amplified from genomic DNA by a multiplex PCR assay. The amplified TCR beta libraries were sequenced on the Illumina HiSeq System as 87-base-pair reads. Regarding the original processing steps: A later analysis counted some 74 million unique TCR beta chains across the 550 to 700 repertoires, and roughly 10 million of these chains were shared by at least two donors. A nearest-neighbor algorithm error-corrected the raw reads and collapsed the reads into unique sequences, merging closely related sequences to remove PCR and sequencing errors. V, D and J gene segments were assigned by aligning CDR3 sequences to IMGT reference sequences. For a sequence to be retained, a match of at least six nucleotides was required to both a V gene segment and a J gene segment. Rearrangements were classified as productive when the CDR3 lacked stop codons and remained in frame with V and J, and all other rearrangements were classified as non-productive. CDR3 was defined according to IMGT convention as the region running from the second conserved V-encoded cysteine to the conserved J-encoded phenylalanine. The earlier analysis of 550 to 650 of the donors excluded any sequence lacking an unambiguous match to a single V gene segment. An earlier analysis of 587 of the donors classified V segments as functional when productive rearrangements were above 56.7% and as segregating when the standard deviation between donors was above 5%. A statistical classification framework was built to diagnose cytomegalovirus status from the catalog of TCR beta chain sequences. A later analysis assigned V and J genes by comparing TCR nucleotide sequences with IMGT/GENE-DB human TR gene sequences. The TCRdist pipeline was used in a later analysis to assign CDR3 sequences and most-parsimonious VDJ recombination scenarios. In a later analysis, every TCR beta chain was defined by the combination of its CDR3 amino acid sequence and its V-gene family, and reads without a unique V-gene family were dropped. In a later analysis, nearly 600 highly shared, low-generation-probability nucleotide sequences were removed to address suspected cross-contamination and a sequencing artifact. For each public chain, a later analysis derived a clonal expansion index from normalized ranks of inferred template counts within each repertoire. A later analysis computed generation probabilities with a VDJ recombination model fitted to out-of-frame rearrangements, and checked the results against IGoR. Hypergeometric tests were used in a later analysis to score TCR-TCR, TCR-HLA and TCR-CMV co-occurrence, with a repertoire-size bias correction applied to the TCR pairs. A later analysis estimated false discovery rates by permuting HLA or CMV assignments 20 times. In a later analysis, co-occurring TCRs were grouped using DBSCAN, with TCRdist sequence similarity added in when clustering inside HLA-allele-positive subsets. Co-occurrence clustering excluded repertoires with fewer than 30,000 or more than 120,000 public chains, plus five with anomalous nucleotide sharing. TCRdb took this table from immuneACCESS and kept in-frame rearrangements with V and J called. Such tables lack part of the clones; where checked against another copy, unresolved V genes explain under half of the gap, and the rest is unexplained. V, J and clone size are taken as reported in that table, and D and trimming were inferred from the DNA itself. For this sample there are 200,000 to 250,000 clones; over 75% appear just once. In total, the top ten clones hold 0.2% to 0.25% of the sample.

Sequencing was performed on PBMCs. This TCR came from a girl aged 2 to 9 in good health and CMV-seronegative.

CDR3 region: CASSSVGGRNEQFF. The nucleotide sequence is given as TGTGCCAGCAGCTCGGTGGGGGGGCGGAATGAGCAGTTCTTC. Recombination joined TRBV7-3 with TRBJ2-1; the best D guess is TRBD2, with 7 bases matching. The germline ends are 14 bases apart after V is trimmed by 4 bases and J by 7 bases. Based on the germline V gene, the CDR1 and CDR2 sequences are SGHTA and FQGTGA. The CDR3 starts with the cysteine, ends with the phenylalanine, and has 14 residues. Of all the DNA, just the CDR3 is kept, 42 bases in frame from base 1.